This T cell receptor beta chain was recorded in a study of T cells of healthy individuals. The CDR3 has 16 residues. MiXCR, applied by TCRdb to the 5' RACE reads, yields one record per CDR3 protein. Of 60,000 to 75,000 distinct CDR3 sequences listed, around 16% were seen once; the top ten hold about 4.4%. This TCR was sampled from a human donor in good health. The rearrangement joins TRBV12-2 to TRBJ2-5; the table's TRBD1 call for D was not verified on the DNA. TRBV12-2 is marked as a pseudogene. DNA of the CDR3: TGTGCAAGTCGCCCTGCACTAGCGCCCCAGGGGGAGACCCAGTACTTC. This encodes CASRPALAPQGETQYF.